This T cell receptor beta chain stems from a study of cytomegalovirus exposure and HLA in healthy donors. The PCR ran on 60 Vbeta and 13 Jbeta primers. TCRdb keeps only in-frame clones here, not all; method: immunoSEQ multiplex PCR. In the table there are about 160,000 clones, nearly 80% of which are singletons. This clone was seen just once. The antigen is unknown. A read error may account for a junction end that differs from germline. Participants comprised healthy donors of bone marrow. Germline CDR1 reads SEHNR; CDR2 reads FQNEAQ (reference sequence). CDR3 size: 13 residues. Regarding the study as a whole: In a later analysis, donors in an Asian-associated ancestry cluster reportedly had fewer N-insertions in productive TCRs than the cohort mean.

This TCR came from a man aged 18 to 29 in good health and CMV-seropositive. The genes are TRBV7-9 and TRBJ1-1; tentatively, D is TRBD1 (5 bases). The sequenced sample was PBMCs. This CDR3 is CSSSRGGEGEAFF. Written as DNA, the CDR3 is TGTTCCAGCAGCCGCGGGGGGGAGGGGGAAGCTTTCTTT.